The text below deals with one T cell receptor beta chain. Its antigen is not identified. TCRdb's table, derived via immunoSEQ multiplex PCR, lists solely in-frame clones and lacks some. This sample has some 900,000 clones; less than 85% occur once, and the top ten carry about 1.5%. This specimen comes from a study of shared clonotypes between healthy human individuals. Overall study context: Three plates each covered CD4 naive and memory; CD8 naive two, CD8 memory one.

Points from the study as a whole: It was the few donors that limited the genetic and exposure-history diversity represented. Apart from blood, nothing was sampled; tissue repertoires likely differ.

The CDR3 is 13 amino acids. Germline CDR1 and CDR2: MNHEY and SVGAGI. The V gene lost 6 bases and the J gene lost 7 bases, with 13 bases spanning the gap. Sequencing was carried out using memory CD4+ T cells sorted from blood. Sample subset: CD45RA-negative fraction. This sequence was found in a man between 18 and 35 years old in good health. The chain uses TRBV6-5 and TRBJ2-1; perhaps TRBD1 as D (6 bases). CDR3 DNA: TGTGCCAGCAGCCGGACAGAGAATAATGAGCAGTTCTTC. Residues: CASSRTENNEQFF.